Given below is one T cell receptor (beta chain) in context. Per the authors' pipeline: Reference gene primer amplification gave nucleated cell count estimates. TCRdb's table, derived via immunoSEQ multiplex PCR, lists solely in-frame clones and lacks some. V and J calls and clone size follow that table, whereas D and trimming were derived from the DNA. The data hold a few hundred thousand clones, with about 90% observed a single time. This specimen comes from a study of blood T cell repertoires in COVID-19. Study summary: The United States, Italy and Spain supplied acute and convalescent COVID-19 samples. Sample material is recorded as cDNA or gDNA derived from T cells, B-cell-depleted T cells, or PBMCs.

In Seattle, patients joined the study during active infection and were tracked longitudinally. CDR3 length: 14 residues. The V gene's germline CDR1 is DFQATT and CDR2 SNEGSKA (reference sequence). The trim removed 3 bases at V and 9 bases at J, leaving 7 bases unmatched. The specimen sequenced was peripheral blood. The gene calls are TRBV20-1 and TRBJ2-1, with 11 bases that match TRBD2. This sequence was found in a woman younger than 45 with COVID-19, enrolled during active disease. CDR3 DNA sequence: TGCAGTGCTAGTAGGCTAGCGGGGGGAAGTGAGCAGTTCTTC. This sequence encodes CSASRLAGGSEQFF.